This T cell receptor (beta chain) was recorded in a study of control samples from healthy donors and cancer patients. Data came from immunoSEQ multiplex PCR; TCRdb stores just in-frame clones and leaves some out. The table has fewer than 60,000 clones, approximately 86% seen once. Per germline, CDR1 MNHEY and CDR2 SMNVEV (reference sequence). Deletions cut 6 bases from V and 4 bases from J, with 13 bases between. The length of the CDR3 is 14 residues. This TCR came from a woman aged 45 to 65 with lung cancer. The sequencing input was PBMCs. V is TRBV27 and J is TRBJ2-1, with D possibly being TRBD1 (5 bases). The CDR3 DNA reads TGTGCCAGCAGAAGGGGCGACAATTACAATGAGCAGTTCTTC. Protein: CASRRGDNYNEQFF.